The 19 T cell receptor beta chains below all came from one sample that was sequenced in a study of shared clonotypes between healthy human individuals. The table came from immunoSEQ multiplex PCR; TCRdb's copy has only in-frame clones and leaves some out. Found here are around 980,000 clones, around 78% of them singletons; the top ten hold 0.6% to 0.75%. Source material: memory CD4+ T cells from PBMCs. Subset noted: CD45RA-negative fraction. All receptors derive from a man between 18 and 29 years old in good health. Some clones in this sample may be carry-over from other donors' samples.

The table lists this clone with a few counts. The chain has TRBV5-4 and TRBJ1-1, with 7 bases that match TRBD1. Trimming at V came to 4 bases and at J to 10 bases, leaving 7 bases not matched to a gene. Germline CDR1 SGHNT, CDR2 YYREEE (reference sequence). The CDR3 totals 12 residues. CDR3 nucleotide sequence: TGTGCCAGCAGCGGGGACAGCGCCGGAGCTTTCTTT. Translated: CASSGDSAGAFF.

With regard to this clone: Other nucleotide sequences from this sample produce the same CDR3. The chain employs TRBV5-1 and TRBJ1-2, with TRBD1 as a possible D gene (6 bases). The germline V gene encodes CDR1 SGHRS and CDR2 YFSETQ. Trimming pared 0 bases from V and 3 bases from J, leaving 9 bases between. CDR3 length equals 14 residues. The CDR3 loop reads CASSLAGEDYGYTF. CDR3 sequence (DNA): TGCGCCAGCAGCTTGGCAGGGGAGGACTATGGCTACACCTTC.

This clone was seen only a few times. Other DNA sequences in this specimen translate into the identical CDR3. The V gene is TRBV6-5, the J gene TRBJ1-5; D is possibly TRBD1 (6 bases). Germline V lookup: CDR1 MNHEY, CDR2 SVGAGI. The V end lost 6 bases, the J end lost 4 bases, and 13 bases lay between the germline ends. The CDR3 runs to 14 residues. CDR3 region: CASSPGQPNQPQHF. CDR3 in DNA: TGTGCCAGCAGCCCGGGACAACCAAATCAGCCCCAGCATTTT.

V usage is TRBV5-6 and J usage is TRBJ2-7; 16 bases map to TRBD2. V was pared by 4 bases and J by 6 bases, with 7 bases of the junction left unmatched. Germline V gene sequence: CDR1 SGHDT, CDR2 YYEEEE. The CDR3 contains 16 residues. The chain's CDR3 is CASSPGTSGRVGEQYF. CDR3 in DNA: TGTGCCAGCAGCCCCGGGACTAGCGGGAGGGTAGGCGAGCAGTACTTC.

This clone was seen only a few times. The J gene is TRBJ1-2, the V gene TRBV28; possible D gene TRBD1, 6 bases. The germline V gene encodes CDR1 MDHEN and CDR2 SYDVKM. This CDR3 contains 13 residues. Between the trimmed V and J ends, which lost 6 bases and 6 bases, there was a span of 14 bases. This chain's CDR3 is CASSPGHLNGYTF. The CDR3 DNA follows: TGTGCCAGCAGCCCGGGACACCTGAATGGCTACACCTTC.

The chain employs TRBV9 and TRBJ1-2; D unresolved. This CDR3 region has 13 residues. CDR1 SGDLS and CDR2 YYNGEE come from the germline V gene. Trimming stripped 3 bases from V and 4 bases from J, with 10 bases between. CDR3 amino acids: CASSGGPSYGYTF. In nucleotides, the CDR3 is TGTGCCAGCAGCGGCGGACCGTCCTATGGCTACACCTTC.

The CDR3 DNA reads as TGCGCCAGCAGCGAGGGGATTGGCACCGGGGAGCTGTTTTTT. It specifies CASSEGIGTGELFF. J is TRBJ2-2 and V is TRBV10-1; D is tentatively TRBD1 or TRBD2 (5 bases each). Germline CDR1 WNHNN, CDR2 SYGVQD (reference sequence). The V and J ends lost 6 bases and 4 bases respectively, with 12 bases between them. CDR3 length equals 14 residues.

V usage is TRBV18 and J usage is TRBJ2-7; D uncertain. The V end lost 1 base, the J end lost 2 bases, and 6 bases lay between the germline ends. This CDR3 has 13 residues. Germline CDR1 and CDR2: KGHSH and LQKENI. The CDR3 region is CASSPQRPYEQYF. CDR3 in DNA: TGTGCCAGCTCACCACAGCGCCCCTACGAGCAGTACTTC.

The J gene is TRBJ1-4, the V gene TRBV15; D is uncertain. CDR1 and CDR2 (germline): LNHNV, YYDKDF (reference sequence). Trimming shortened V by 6 bases and J by 6 bases, and 11 bases separated the two germline ends. The CDR3 runs 13 residues. The CDR3 loop reads CATSANGYEKLFF. CDR3 DNA: TGTGCCACCAGTGCGAACGGGTATGAAAAACTGTTTTTT.

The V gene is TRBV6-5, the J gene TRBJ1-1, with TRBD1 matching 8 bases. Trimming cost V 4 bases and J 5 bases; bases outside gene matches: 6. Per germline, CDR1 MNHEY and CDR2 SVGAGI. CDR3 length: 14 residues. This CDR3 is CASSSGQGRTEAFF. CDR3 DNA: TGTGCCAGCAGTTCTGGACAGGGACGGACTGAAGCTTTCTTT.

This clone was seen a handful of times. The chain recombines TRBV19 with TRBJ1-2; 8 bases agree with TRBD1. With V trimmed by 8 bases and J by 10 bases, 9 bases remained unmatched. The CDR3 has 12 amino acids. Germline CDR1 LNHDA, CDR2 SQIVND (reference sequence). CDR3 sequence reads: CASEGQGDVYTF. The CDR3 DNA sequence: TGTGCCAGTGAAGGACAGGGAGACGTCTACACCTTC.

V gene TRBV5-1 combines with J gene TRBJ1-3; 9 bases match TRBD1. The CDR3 has 14 amino acids. Germline V gives CDR1 SGHRS, CDR2 YFSETQ. The trim removed 4 bases at V and 4 bases at J, leaving 3 bases unmatched. The DNA for the CDR3 is TGCGCCAGCAGCGAGGGGACAGGGGGAAACACCATATATTTT. Amino acids: CASSEGTGGNTIYF.

The rearrangement joins TRBV6-1 to TRBJ1-2; D unclear. CDR1 is MNHNS and CDR2 is SASEGT in the germline V gene. The V gene lost 3 bases and the J gene lost 5 bases, with 16 bases spanning the gap. The CDR3 contains 15 residues. The CDR3 reads CASSEGWGRSYGYTF. Written as DNA, the CDR3 is TGTGCCAGCAGTGAGGGGTGGGGTCGTTCATATGGCTACACCTTC.

The genes are TRBV7-9 and TRBJ1-2, with 8 bases that match TRBD1. CDR1 and CDR2 (germline): SEHNR, FQNEAQ (reference sequence). Trimming cost V 11 bases and J 2 bases; bases outside gene matches: 7. This CDR3 comprises 13 residues. CDR3 sequence (DNA): TGTGCCTTATCACAGGGGGGGAACTATGGCTACACCTTC. Its protein is CALSQGGNYGYTF. Together with reference TRBV7-9 and TRBJ1-2, the CDR3 gives the full variable domain: DTGVSQNPRHKITKRGQNVTFRCDPISEHNRLYWYRQTLGQGPEFLTYFQNEAQLEKSRLLSDRFSAERPKGSFSTLEIQRTEQGDSAMYLCALSQGGNYGYTFGSGTRLTVV.

The chain joins TRBV29-1 to TRBJ2-5; D possibly corresponds to TRBD1 (6 bases). Germline V lookup: CDR1 SQVTM, CDR2 ANQGSEA. V dropped 4 bases and J dropped 6 bases, with 18 bases sitting between them. The CDR3 has 14 amino acids. The CDR3, as DNA: TGCAGCGTTGTCCCTAGGGGGATGGGGCAGACCCAGTACTTC. Translated: CSVVPRGMGQTQYF.

This chain connects TRBV9 to TRBJ2-7; 10 bases map to TRBD2. This CDR3 is built from 14 residues. Unmatched junction bases numbered 4, after V lost 4 bases and J lost 3 bases. CDR1 is SGDLS, CDR2 YYNGEE, per germline. The DNA for the CDR3 is TGTGCCAGCAGCCTAGCGGGAGAAAACTACGAGCAGTACTTC. This gives the protein CASSLAGENYEQYF.

This rearrangement joins TRBV6-1 to TRBJ2-7, with a possible D match to TRBD1 (6 bases). Germline-derived CDR1 and CDR2 are MNHNS and SASEGT. Deletions cut 7 bases from V and 3 bases from J, with 13 bases between. The CDR3 sequence is 13 residues long. The CDR3 reads CASTRQVVYEQYF. In DNA form, the CDR3 reads TGTGCCAGCACGCGACAGGTGGTCTACGAGCAGTACTTC.

The rearrangement joins TRBV30 to TRBJ1-4, with D possibly matching TRBD1 (6 bases). Trimming removed 4 bases from V and 6 bases from J, with 12 bases in between. Germline CDR1 is GTSNPN and CDR2 is SVGIG (reference sequence). CDR3 length equals 13 residues. DNA for the CDR3: TGTGCCTGGACGTCCGGGGGCTATGAAAAACTGTTTTTT. It is translated as CAWTSGGYEKLFF.

A single count supports this clone. The V and J genes are TRBV7-2 and TRBJ2-3; 11 bases align to TRBD2. The CDR3 runs 16 residues. CDR1 and CDR2 (germline): SGHTA, FQGNSA. With V trimmed by 5 bases and J by 3 bases, 7 bases remained unmatched. The CDR3 sequence is CASSPGTSGPTDTQYF. DNA for the CDR3: TGTGCCAGCAGCCCAGGGACTAGCGGCCCGACAGATACGCAGTATTTT.